This is a list of T cell receptor beta chains from one sample in a study of shared clonotypes between healthy human individuals. Repertoires were generated with immunoSEQ multiplex PCR, while TCRdb's copy carries only in-frame clones and drops some. The sample has about 520,000 clones, more than 95% seen once; the top ten hold about 0.067%. Input material: naive CD4+ T cells sorted from blood. These TCRs come from a woman aged 30 to 39 in good health. Each CDR3 is given with its conserved first and last residue. The D gene is left open where the match is weak. The size field is filled for only some rows; it gives once, few, many or a size class.

j_gene	d_gene	v_gene	abundance	CDR3nt	CDR3aa
TRBJ1-1	-	TRBV5-1	-	TGCGCCAGCAGTATAGGAACAAACACTGAAGCTTTCTTT	CASSIGTNTEAFF
TRBJ2-2	TRBD1	TRBV2	-	TGTGCCAGCAGTCACGGGACAGGGGTGACCGGGGAGCTGTTTTTT	CASSHGTGVTGELFF
TRBJ2-1	-	TRBV29-1	-	TGCAGCGTAAACCGGCGGCTCGGGGCCAATGAGCAGTTCTTC	CSVNRRLGANEQFF
TRBJ1-5	TRBD1	TRBV6-6	-	TGTGCCAGCAGTTACTCATTAGGGGGCGATCAGCCCCAGCATTTT	CASSYSLGGDQPQHF
TRBJ2-7	TRBD2	TRBV5-1	-	TGCGCCAGCAGCCAAGTAGCGGGGGCCTCCTACGAGCAGTACTTC	CASSQVAGASYEQYF
TRBJ2-1	TRBD2	TRBV5-4	-	TGTGCCAGCAGCCAGTGGACTAGTTTTAATGAGCAGTTCTTC	CASSQWTSFNEQFF
TRBJ1-3	-	TRBV4-1	-	TGCGCCAGCAGCCAAGAGGGCTCGATCTCTGGAAACACCATATATTTT	CASSQEGSISGNTIYF
TRBJ1-2	-	TRBV9	once	TGTGCCAGCAGCGTGGGTCCAAGGGTAGGAGGCTACACCTTC	CASSVGPRVGGYTF
TRBJ2-1	-	TRBV6-1	-	TGTGCCAGCACCCCCACTAGCTCCTACAATGAGCAGTTCTTC	CASTPTSSYNEQFF
TRBJ2-1	-	TRBV10-3	-	TGTGCCATCAGTGCTCCCCGGAGCTCCTACAATGAGCAGTTCTTC	CAISAPRSSYNEQFF
TRBJ2-1	-	TRBV21-1	-	TGTGCCAGCAGGACCGAGGAGGGGGGGGACAATGAGCAGTTCTTC	CASRTEEGGDNEQFF
TRBJ2-2	-	TRBV7-3	-	TGTGCCAGCAGTGCGGGGGCCTCCGGGGAGCTGTTTTTT	CASSAGASGELFF
TRBJ2-7	-	TRBV19	-	TGTGCCAGTAGTGAGAGTGTAAGGTGGGCCTACGAGCAGTACTTC	CASSESVRWAYEQYF
TRBJ2-1	-	TRBV18	-	TGTGCCAGCTCACAGGGCGGGAACAATGAGCAGTTCTTC	CASSQGGNNEQFF
TRBJ2-1	-	TRBV6-5	-	TGTGCCAGCAGTTACTCTCCCCCGGGAGTGGGGGATGAGCAGTTCTTC	CASSYSPPGVGDEQFF
TRBJ2-2	-	TRBV27	once	TGTGCCAGCAGGGGAACTCCGCTGGCGGGGACCAGAAACACCGGGGAGCTGTTTTTT	CASRGTPLAGTRNTGELFF
TRBJ2-1	TRBD2	TRBV28	-	TGTGCCAGCAGGCGGGGGTCCTACAATGAGCAGTTCTTC	CASRRGSYNEQFF
TRBJ2-7	-	TRBV2	-	TGTGCCAGCAGTCAGTCTCCTAGCTCCTACGAGCAGTACTTC	CASSQSPSSYEQYF
TRBJ2-7	-	TRBV5-5	-	TGTGCCAGCAGCTTTAGTAGCGCCTTCTCCTACGAGCAGTACTTC	CASSFSSAFSYEQYF
TRBJ2-7	-	TRBV2	-	TGTGCCAGCAGTGTGCTAGCCTACGAGCAGTACTTC	CASSVLAYEQYF
TRBJ1-3	-	TRBV30	-	TGTGCCTGGCGACAGTTCTCTGGAAACACCATATATTTT	CAWRQFSGNTIYF
TRBJ2-1	TRBD1	TRBV5-1	-	TGCGCCAGCAGCTTGGTCGCAGGGGGCAACAATGAGCAGTTCTTC	CASSLVAGGNNEQFF
TRBJ1-5	-	TRBV2	-	TGTGCCAGCAGGTTATTAAATCAGCCCCAGCATTTT	CASRLLNQPQHF
TRBJ1-1	TRBD1	TRBV11-2	-	TGTGCCAGCAGCTTAGAGAGGGACAGGGGCTCGACTTTCTTT	CASSLERDRGSTFF
TRBJ1-2	-	TRBV29-1	-	TGCAGCGTTGGGCGGGGGAATGGCTACACCTTC	CSVGRGNGYTF
TRBJ2-1	-	TRBV11-2	-	TGTGCCAGCAGCTTAGATCTCGGGACTGTCTACAATGAGCAGTTCTTC	CASSLDLGTVYNEQFF
TRBJ2-7	-	TRBV5-4	-	TGTGCCAGCAGCTGGAGGACGACGAGCTCCTACGAGCAGTACTTC	CASSWRTTSSYEQYF
TRBJ1-5	-	TRBV28	-	TGTGCCAGCAGGAGGTCAGGGGCTGGCAATCAGCCCCAGCATTTT	CASRRSGAGNQPQHF
TRBJ2-5	TRBD1	TRBV5-1	-	TGCGCCAGCAGCTTGGCAGGACAGGGAGAAGAGACCCAGTACTTC	CASSLAGQGEETQYF
TRBJ1-5	-	TRBV6-1	-	TGTGCCAGCGGATCCGAGGCAGGGCCCAATCAGCCCCAGCATTTT	CASGSEAGPNQPQHF
TRBJ1-2	-	TRBV7-9	-	TGTGCCAGCAGCTTAGCCCGGGTATCAAACTATGGCTACACCTTC	CASSLARVSNYGYTF
TRBJ2-7	TRBD2	TRBV11-2	-	TGTGCCAGCAGCTTGATAGCGGGAGGTTTCTACGAGCAGTACTTC	CASSLIAGGFYEQYF
TRBJ1-3	-	TRBV5-1	-	TGCGCCAGCAGCTTGGGTAACACAGGAGCGGGAAACACCATATATTTT	CASSLGNTGAGNTIYF